A selection of T cell receptor beta chains follows, all from one sample in a study of T cell repertoires in cytomegalovirus infection. TCRdb used MiXCR to reprocess the reads, holding one entry per CDR3 protein. The table has about 920,000 distinct CDR3 sequences, around 32% seen once. The antigens of these receptors remain unknown. The material sequenced was cultured CD8+ T cells from PBMCs, taken from culture after CMV antigen stimulation. The source is a human donor in good health (CMV status not recorded). Some clones in this sample may be carry-over from other donors' samples. Each CDR3 is given with its conserved first and last residue. D genes are given only for firm matches. A clone size is listed for some rows: how often the clone was seen (once, few, many), or a class if it is expanded.

14	TRBV10-3	-	-	TRBJ1-2	TGTGCCATCAGTGAGTCTGGAGGGGCGGAAGGCTACACCTTC	CAISESGGAEGYTF
15	TRBV12-3/TRBV12-4	few	-	TRBJ2-5	TGTGCCAGCAGTTTCTTGGTCGGTTTACAAGAGACCCAGTACTTC	CASSFLVGLQETQYF
15	TRBV2	-	TRBD2	TRBJ2-1	TGTGCCAGCCAGACTAGCGGGGGGTCCTACAATGAGCAGTTCTTC	CASQTSGGSYNEQFF
16	TRBV7-9	many	-	TRBJ2-1	TGTGCCAGCACCAACCCTGCGTGGCAACCTTACAATGAGCAGTTCTTC	CASTNPAWQPYNEQFF
18	TRBV25-1	-	-	TRBJ2-5	TGTGCCAGCAGTGAATTGGAGACAGTCCACCCCAGGGGAGAGACCCAGTACTTC	CASSELETVHPRGETQYF
16	TRBV6-1	-	TRBD2	TRBJ2-7	TGTGCCAGCAGTGACTCTCCTTGGACTAGCTCCTACGAGCAGTACTTC	CASSDSPWTSSYEQYF
15	TRBV7-9	-	-	TRBJ2-7	TGTGCCAGCAGCCCTCGAGGGACACCTATCTACGAGCAGTACTTC	CASSPRGTPIYEQYF
18	TRBV7-6	-	TRBD2	TRBJ2-1	TGTGCCAGCAGCTTAGGCCTAGCGGGGGGGATTGCCTACAATGAGCAGTTCTTC	CASSLGLAGGIAYNEQFF
15	TRBV9	-	TRBD1	TRBJ1-2	TGTGCCAGCAGACACCGACAGGGTGGAAACTATGGCTACACCTTC	CASRHRQGGNYGYTF
13	TRBV5-5	-	-	TRBJ2-7	TGTGCCAGCAGCTTCCCGGGTATGAGCGAGCAGTACTTC	CASSFPGMSEQYF
15	TRBV7-9	-	TRBD2	TRBJ2-1	TGTGCCAGCATCCCTCGGGCTAGCGGGGGAGGTGAGCAGTTCTTC	CASIPRASGGGEQFF
13	TRBV19	-	-	TRBJ1-2	TGTGCCAGTAGTTGGCCAACGGACTATGGCTACACCTTC	CASSWPTDYGYTF
14	TRBV4-2	-	-	TRBJ2-2	TGTGCCAGCAGCGCGGGGACTCCAGGCGGGGAGCTGTTTTTT	CASSAGTPGGELFF
16	TRBV6-2/TRBV6-3	few	-	TRBJ1-1	TGTGCCAGCATACTAGCTCCGGGACGCATTAACACTGAAGCTTTCTTT	CASILAPGRINTEAFF
14	TRBV6-8	-	-	TRBJ1-5	TGTGCCAGCAGTTACAAGTCCAGGGATCAGCCCCAGCATTTT	CASSYKSRDQPQHF
14	TRBV25-1	few	-	TRBJ1-5	TGTGCCAGCAGTGAAGGGGAACGTAATCAGCCCCAGCATTTT	CASSEGERNQPQHF
16	TRBV5-1	-	-	TRBJ2-3	TGCGCCAGCAGCCCCCGAATCGGCCCCGGGGCAGATACGCAGTATTTT	CASSPRIGPGADTQYF
16	TRBV7-6	few	-	TRBJ2-2	TGTGCCAGCAGCTCGGGACTTCCTGCGAACACCGGGGAGCTGTTTTTT	CASSSGLPANTGELFF
15	TRBV27	-	TRBD1	TRBJ1-1	TGTGCCAGCAGTTTATCGCCAGGGGGGGACACTGAAGCTTTCTTT	CASSLSPGGDTEAFF
13	TRBV7-6	few	-	TRBJ2-7	TGTGCCAGCAGCTTAGTGGGGTTTGGCGAGCAGTACTTC	CASSLVGFGEQYF
13	TRBV2	-	-	TRBJ2-2	TGTGCCAGCAGTGACCAAGAGTCCGGGGAGCTGTTTTTT	CASSDQESGELFF
12	TRBV27	-	TRBD1	TRBJ1-2	TGTACCAGTGGACAGGGAGTATTTGGCTACACCTTC	CTSGQGVFGYTF
19	TRBV4-1	-	TRBD2	TRBJ2-3	TGCGCCAGCAGCCAAACCGGGACTAGCGGGGTCCTCAGCACAGATACGCAGTATTTT	CASSQTGTSGVLSTDTQYF
13	TRBV6-1	many	-	TRBJ1-2	TGTGCCAGCAGTGAAGAGGCAGTCTATGGCTACACCTTC	CASSEEAVYGYTF
15	TRBV6-1	-	-	TRBJ2-6	TGTGCCAGCAGTTATTATCTCACTGGGGCCAACGTCCTGACTTTC	CASSYYLTGANVLTF
10	TRBV7-9	-	-	TRBJ1-5	TGTGCCAGCAGCCTCCAGCCCCAGCATTTT	CASSLQPQHF
18	TRBV10-3	-	-	TRBJ1-2	TGTGCCATCAGTGAGGCGATTCGACCCGACTTCGATAAGTATGGCTACACCTTC	CAISEAIRPDFDKYGYTF
14	TRBV12-3/TRBV12-4	few	-	TRBJ1-1	TGTGCCAGCAGTTTCAGGTTCATGAACACTGAAGCTTTCTTT	CASSFRFMNTEAFF
13	TRBV7-6	-	TRBD1	TRBJ2-7	TGTGCCAGCAGACAGGGGCGCACCTACGAGCAGTACTTC	CASRQGRTYEQYF
15	TRBV4-2	-	-	TRBJ1-2	TGTGCCAGCAGCCAAGCTTGGGAGGATAACTATGGCTACACCTTC	CASSQAWEDNYGYTF
16	TRBV27	-	TRBD1	TRBJ1-6	TGTGCCAGCAGTCAGAATCCGGGACAGGGGAATTCACCCCTCCACTTT	CASSQNPGQGNSPLHF
15	TRBV7-6	-	TRBD1	TRBJ2-2	TGTGCCAGCAGCTCGGACAGGGAAAGGGCCGGGGAGCTGTTTTTT	CASSSDRERAGELFF
16	TRBV5-1	-	TRBD2	TRBJ2-3	TGCGCCAGCAGCGAGGCCCGCGGGGGGCCAGTAGATACGCAGTATTTT	CASSEARGGPVDTQYF
14	TRBV19	-	TRBD1	TRBJ2-5	TGTGCCAGTACCCCATCTCGGGACAGAGAGACCCAGTACTTC	CASTPSRDRETQYF
14	TRBV20-1	once	TRBD2	TRBJ2-3	TGCAGTGCTCCCACCTGGACTAGTACAGATACGCAGTATTTT	CSAPTWTSTDTQYF
13	TRBV19	-	-	TRBJ2-7	TGTGCCAGTAGTATCCCCCTCACGGGGGAGCAGTACTTC	CASSIPLTGEQYF
11	TRBV5-6	-	-	TRBJ1-1	TGTGCCAGCAGCGCAACGTCTGAAGCTTTCTTT	CASSATSEAFF
14	TRBV11-2	-	TRBD2	TRBJ2-2	TGTGCCAGCTGCCGTTGGGGAGGGACCGGGGAGCTGTTTTTT	CASCRWGGTGELFF
16	TRBV14	-	TRBD1	TRBJ1-1	TGTGTCAGCAGCGCACGACAGGGGACAATGAACACTGAAGCTTTCTTT	CVSSARQGTMNTEAFF
17	TRBV12-3/TRBV12-4	many	TRBD1	TRBJ2-6	TGTGCCAGCAGTTTACGGACAGGGGACTTTGGGGCCAACGTCCTGACTTTC	CASSLRTGDFGANVLTF
15	TRBV15	few	-	TRBJ2-3	TGTGCCACCAGCAGAGATCGGACGGGTCTAGATACGCAGTATTTT	CATSRDRTGLDTQYF
16	TRBV7-3	many	-	TRBJ2-1	TGTGCCAGCAGCCCCCGACAGGCTGCTTTCTACAATGAGCAGTTCTTC	CASSPRQAAFYNEQFF
14	TRBV12-3/TRBV12-4	few	-	TRBJ2-2	TGTGCCAGCAGGGGGACTGTGAACACCGGGGAGCTGTTTTTT	CASRGTVNTGELFF
15	TRBV6-1	-	TRBD2	TRBJ2-1	TGTGCCAGCAGTGATTGGCGGGGGTCCTACAATGAGCAGTTCTTC	CASSDWRGSYNEQFF
16	TRBV6-5	-	TRBD1	TRBJ2-6	TGTGCCAGCAGTCATCCGACAGGGCCTGGGGCCAACGTCCTGACTTTC	CASSHPTGPGANVLTF
18	TRBV7-2	-	TRBD2	TRBJ2-5	TGTGCCAACAGCTTATTCCCCACTAGCGGGGGACTTGAGGAGACCCAGTACTTC	CANSLFPTSGGLEETQYF
12	TRBV6-2/TRBV6-3	-	-	TRBJ1-1	TGTGCCAGCAAGATCGACGGTCCCGAAGCTTTCTTT	CASKIDGPEAFF
15	TRBV24-1	-	TRBD1	TRBJ2-1	TGTGCCACCACCTACCAGGACAGGGAGAACAATGAGCAGTTCTTC	CATTYQDRENNEQFF
18	TRBV7-6	many	-	TRBJ2-2	TGTGCCAGCAGCTTCCCCCCCGACACGGGCTCGAACACCGGGGAGCTGTTTTTT	CASSFPPDTGSNTGELFF
14	TRBV7-8	-	TRBD1	TRBJ1-6	TGTGCCAGCAGCTCCGGGACAGCCCATTCACCCCTCCACTTT	CASSSGTAHSPLHF
12	TRBV20-1	few	-	TRBJ2-7	TGCAGTGCTAGAGGAGAGGGCTACGAGCAGTACTTC	CSARGEGYEQYF
16	TRBV7-9	many	-	TRBJ2-2	TGTGCCAGCAGCTCACAGGAGAAACCTTACACCGGGGAGCTGTTTTTT	CASSSQEKPYTGELFF
14	TRBV4-1	-	-	TRBJ1-5	TGCGCCAGCAGCCAAGAGGGGAACAGTCAGCCCCAGCATTTT	CASSQEGNSQPQHF
15	TRBV19	-	-	TRBJ1-1	TGTGCCAGTAGTACGAAGAGGAGGCAGACCACTGAAGCTTTCTTT	CASSTKRRQTTEAFF
16	TRBV6-5	few	TRBD2	TRBJ2-1	TGTGCCAGCAGTTACTCGACGGCTAGCGGGGGAAATGAGCAGTTCTTC	CASSYSTASGGNEQFF
18	TRBV12-3/TRBV12-4	few	TRBD2	TRBJ2-2	TGTGCCAGCAGTTTTTGGATCTTAACTAGCGGGGGCACCGGGGAGCTGTTTTTT	CASSFWILTSGGTGELFF
14	TRBV3-1	-	TRBD1	TRBJ2-7	TGTGCCAGCAGCCAATTACAGGGGCCCTACGAGCAGTACTTC	CASSQLQGPYEQYF